The T cell receptor (beta chain) under discussion was sequenced for a study of PD-1 blockade in classical Hodgkin lymphoma. Study-wide points: Diminished baseline TCR diversity has been reported in newly diagnosed patients relative to healthy donors. The authors have not defined what causes the repertoire differences, possibly disease activity or prior therapy.

To note about this clone: Its antigen remains unknown.

Time point in this sample: newly diagnosed, previously untreated cHL patient sample. Thawed PBMCs underwent magnetic negative selection to yield purified CD4+ T cells. Comparison relied on PBMCs that came from newly diagnosed, untreated classical Hodgkin lymphoma. Data came from immunoSEQ multiplex PCR; TCRdb stores just in-frame clones and leaves some out. The sample records around 16,000 clones, approximately 86% being singletons. The CDR3 contains 15 residues. J was trimmed by 4 bases and V by 5 bases; bases with no gene match: 8. Germline V lookup: CDR1 SGHAT, CDR2 FQNNGV. This chain uses TRBV11-2 with TRBJ2-5; 9 bases agree with TRBD1. What was sequenced was CD4+ T cells from blood. The sequence came from a human donor with classical Hodgkin lymphoma. DNA for the CDR3: TGTGCCAGCAGCCGCCCCGGGACAGGGAGAGAGACCCAGTACTTC. Protein product: CASSRPGTGRETQYF.